This T cell receptor beta chain is from a study of cytomegalovirus exposure and HLA in healthy donors. At the level of the study: Earlier work reported 95 million to 130 million unique TCR beta sequences from some 180 million T cells.

Findings of the study overall: Within the data, a cluster of highly shared sequence variants was likely a sequencing artifact. The majority of TCR sequences were rare, yet some public TCRs appeared in many donors.

PCR amplification relied on 60 Vbeta primers (plus 13 Jbeta primers). The assay was immunoSEQ multiplex PCR, and TCRdb's table has in-frame clones only and misses some. Of about 96,000 clones in the sample, around 79% were seen once. This clone has more than one count but fewer than ten. Its matching antigen is unknown. Trimming shortened V by 5 bases and J by 2 bases, and 12 bases separated the two germline ends. The CDR3 is made up of 14 amino acids. CDR1 and CDR2 (germline): SGHTA, FQGNSA. Sequences were obtained from PBMCs. The chain recombines TRBV7-2 with TRBJ1-1; TRBD1 is a possible D gene (6 bases). The receptor was derived from a female donor in good health and CMV-seropositive. The CDR3 DNA reads TGTGCCAGCAGCCCCCGACAGGCCAACACTGAAGCTTTCTTT. Protein sequence: CASSPRQANTEAFF. The full variable domain, its missing parts supplied by reference TRBV7-2 and TRBJ1-1, is GAGVSQSPSNKVTEKGKDVELRCDPISGHTALYWYRQSLGQGLEFLIYFQGNSAPDKSGLPSDRFSAERTGGSVSTLTIQRTQQEDSAVYLCASSPRQANTEAFFGQGTRLTVV.